This T cell receptor (beta chain) was obtained from a study of cytomegalovirus exposure and HLA in healthy donors. About the research overall: Roughly 80% of 350 to 400 genotyped donors fell in the Caucasian-associated ancestry cluster.

The study's findings and limits: Association with HLA alleles at 0.05 false discovery rate was found for roughly 17,000 TCR beta sequences in a later analysis. In a later analysis, a missense DCLRE1C variant was linked to TCR beta V- and J-gene trimming.

In the case of this clone: The antigen is not known.

13 Jbeta primers and 60 Vbeta primers were used for the PCR. Only in-frame clones appear in the TCRdb table, and some are missing; sequencing was by immunoSEQ multiplex PCR. The repertoire holds roughly 160,000 clones, with 70% to 90% as singletons. The CDR3 is made up of 16 amino acids. Losses at the gene ends were 4 bases for V and 8 bases for J; bases not matched to a gene: 9. V is TRBV23-1 and J is TRBJ2-1, with TRBD2 matching over 12 bases. TRBV23-1 is identified as an open reading frame with a role that is uncertain. The receptor was derived from a man aged 25-45 years in good health and CMV-seropositive. Sequencing used PBMCs. In DNA, the CDR3 is TGCGCCAGCAGTCTAACTAGCGGGAGGACTACGGATGAGCAGTTCTTC. Amino acid sequence: CASSLTSGRTTDEQFF.